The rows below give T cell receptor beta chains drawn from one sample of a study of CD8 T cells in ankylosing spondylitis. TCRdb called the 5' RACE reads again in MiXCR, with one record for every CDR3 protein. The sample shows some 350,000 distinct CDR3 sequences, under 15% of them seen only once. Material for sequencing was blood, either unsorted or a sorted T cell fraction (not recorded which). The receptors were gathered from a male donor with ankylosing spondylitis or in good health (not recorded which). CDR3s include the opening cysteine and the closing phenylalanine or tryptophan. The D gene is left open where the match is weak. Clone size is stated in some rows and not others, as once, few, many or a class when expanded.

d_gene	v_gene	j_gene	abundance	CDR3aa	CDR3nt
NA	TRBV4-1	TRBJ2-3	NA	CASSQGDTNTQYF	TGCGCCAGCAGCCAAGGGGACACGAATACGCAGTATTTT
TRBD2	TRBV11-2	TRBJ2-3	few	CASSRRVVGGRAITDTQYF	TGTGCCAGCAGCCGGCGGGTAGTGGGCGGGAGGGCCATCACAGATACGCAGTATTTT
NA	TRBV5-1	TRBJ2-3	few	CASSLPSPGPDTQYF	TGCGCCAGCAGCTTGCCCTCTCCGGGGCCAGATACGCAGTATTTT
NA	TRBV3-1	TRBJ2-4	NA	CASSQAPMDPVAKNIQYF	TGTGCCAGCAGCCAGGCCCCGATGGACCCGGTAGCCAAAAACATTCAGTACTTC
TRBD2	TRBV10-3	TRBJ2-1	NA	CAIIKTSGRTSYNEQFF	TGTGCCATCATAAAGACTAGCGGGAGGACCTCCTACAATGAGCAGTTCTTC
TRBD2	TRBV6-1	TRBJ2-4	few	CASSDPGGRAGNIQYF	TGTGCCAGCAGTGACCCCGGCGGGAGGGCCGGGAACATTCAGTACTTC
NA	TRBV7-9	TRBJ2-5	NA	CASSLGRQLILEETQYF	TGTGCCAGCAGCCTTGGGCGACAGTTAATTTTGGAAGAGACCCAGTACTTC
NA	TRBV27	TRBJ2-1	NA	CASSPRPWGEQFF	TGTGCCAGCAGTCCGCGACCCTGGGGTGAGCAGTTCTTC
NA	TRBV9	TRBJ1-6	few	CASSVPNSPLHF	TGTGCCAGCAGCGTCCCGAATTCACCCCTCCACTTT
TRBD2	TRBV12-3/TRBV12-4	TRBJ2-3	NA	CASRPAGGPTDTQYF	TGTGCCAGCCGACCGGCGGGAGGACCCACAGATACGCAGTATTTT
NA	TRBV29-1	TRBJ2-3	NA	CSTRDSSLADTQYF	TGCAGCACCCGGGACTCCTCATTGGCAGATACGCAGTATTTT
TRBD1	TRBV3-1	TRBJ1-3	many	CASSLRGPGEGGNTIYF	TGTGCCAGCAGTCTCAGGGGGCCCGGCGAAGGAGGAAACACCATATATTTT
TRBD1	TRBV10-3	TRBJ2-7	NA	CATKQGAGEQYF	TGTGCCACCAAACAGGGGGCCGGAGAGCAGTACTTC
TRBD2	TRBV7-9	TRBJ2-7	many	CASSLGLARISYEQYF	TGTGCCAGCAGCTTGGGACTAGCGAGGATCTCCTACGAGCAGTACTTC
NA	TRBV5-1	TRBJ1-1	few	CASSPTPGGATEAFF	TGCGCCAGCAGCCCTACCCCGGGCGGGGCTACTGAAGCTTTCTTT
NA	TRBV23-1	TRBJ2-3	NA	CASGGDSQTTSTDTQYF	TGCGCCAGCGGAGGGGACTCCCAAACGACTAGCACAGATACGCAGTATTTT
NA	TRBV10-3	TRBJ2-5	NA	CAIGKGVGTQYF	TGTGCCATCGGGAAGGGGGTAGGGACCCAGTACTTC
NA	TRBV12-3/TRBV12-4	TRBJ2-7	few	CASSLLSSYEQYF	TGTGCCAGCAGTTTACTGAGCTCCTACGAGCAGTACTTC
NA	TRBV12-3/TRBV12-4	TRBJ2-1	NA	CASCSLGTPALAYNEQFF	TGTGCCAGCTGCTCGTTAGGGACTCCAGCCCTGGCCTACAATGAGCAGTTCTTC
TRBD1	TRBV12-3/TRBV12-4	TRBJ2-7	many	CASSDQGAYYEQYF	TGTGCCAGCAGTGACCAGGGGGCTTACTACGAGCAGTACTTC
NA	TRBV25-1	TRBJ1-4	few	CASSEGTEKLFF	TGTGCCAGCAGTGAGGGTACTGAAAAACTGTTTTTT
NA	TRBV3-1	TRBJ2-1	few	CASSQGAVLNNEQFF	TGTGCCAGCAGCCAAGGGGCGGTCTTGAACAATGAGCAGTTCTTC
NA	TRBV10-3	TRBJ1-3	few	CAIITDGNTIYF	TGTGCCATCATCACGGACGGAAACACCATATATTTT
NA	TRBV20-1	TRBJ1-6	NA	CSATGARNSPLHF	TGCAGTGCTACAGGGGCTCGTAATTCACCCCTCCACTTT
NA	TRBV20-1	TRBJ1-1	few	CSARDGVAFGGAFF	TGCAGTGCTAGAGATGGTGTGGCTTTTGGCGGAGCTTTCTTT
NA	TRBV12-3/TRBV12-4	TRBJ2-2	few	CASRGKQGTGELFF	TGTGCCAGCAGGGGAAAGCAGGGGACCGGGGAGCTGTTTTTT
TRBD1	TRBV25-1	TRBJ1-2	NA	CASSEPGGANGYTF	TGTGCCAGCAGTGAACCAGGGGGCGCGAATGGCTACACCTTC
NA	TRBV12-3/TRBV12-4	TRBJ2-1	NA	CASSLASFIPEQFF	TGTGCCAGCAGTTTAGCTAGTTTTATCCCCGAGCAGTTCTTC